Following are 27 T cell receptor beta chains from one sample sequenced in a study of cytomegalovirus exposure and HLA in healthy donors. The study ran its PCR with 60 Vbeta and 13 Jbeta primers. Clones were sequenced by immunoSEQ multiplex PCR, and TCRdb holds only the in-frame ones, with some missing. The sample includes some 150,000 clones, more than 80% of them seen just once. The sequenced sample consisted of PBMCs. All receptors come from a woman in her forties in good health and CMV-seropositive.

The chain carries TRBV9 and TRBJ2-3, with 8 bases fitting TRBD2. In germline, CDR1 is SGDLS, CDR2 YYNGEE. V was pared by 0 bases and J by 2 bases, with 8 bases of the junction left unmatched. This CDR3 region has 17 residues. CDR3 sequence: CASSVGASGQITDTQYF. The CDR3 nucleotides are TGTGCCAGCAGCGTAGGGGCTAGCGGGCAAATCACAGATACGCAGTATTTT.

This chain connects TRBV9 to TRBJ2-2, with 7 bases that match TRBD2. This CDR3 spans 15 amino acids. The germline V gene has CDR1 SGDLS and CDR2 YYNGEE. Trimming cost V 0 bases and J 5 bases; bases outside gene matches: 4. CDR3 nucleotide sequence: TGTGCCAGCAGCGTAGTGCAGGGAGGGACCGGGGAGCTGTTTTTT. Residues: CASSVVQGGTGELFF.

About this clone: The junction shows a germline mismatch at one end, possibly a read error. The same CDR3 is also encoded by other DNA sequences in this sample. This rearrangement joins TRBV7-2 to TRBJ1-6; D is ambiguous. This CDR3 comprises 14 residues. Germline V gives CDR1 SGHTA, CDR2 FQGNSA. The CDR3 bases are TGTGCCAGCAGCTTAGGCTCGGTTAATTCCCCCCTCCACTTT. It specifies CASSLGSVNSPLHF.

The V call is TRBV14, the J call TRBJ1-2, with D uncertain. Germline-derived CDR1 and CDR2 are SGHDN and FVKESK. V shed 1 base and J shed 4 bases, with 7 bases lying between them. The CDR3 contains 13 residues. The DNA for the CDR3 is TGTGCCAGCAGCCAAGTTACATCCTATGGCTACACCTTC. It yields the protein CASSQVTSYGYTF.

The chain couples TRBV18 to TRBJ2-7; D is possibly TRBD1 (6 bases). Germline V lookup: CDR1 KGHSH, CDR2 LQKENI. This CDR3 is 13 amino acids long. V gave up 4 bases and J gave up 7 bases, with 14 bases separating them. The CDR3 here is CASSRDKIYEQYF. Here the CDR3 DNA reads TGTGCCAGCTCACGGGACAAGATCTATGAGCAGTACTTC. The whole variable domain, remainder taken from reference TRBV18 and TRBJ2-7, is NAGVMQNPRHLVRRRGQEARLRCSPMKGHSHVYWYRQLPEEGLKFMVYLQKENIIDESGMPKERFSAEFPKEGPSILRIQQVVRGDSAAYFCASSRDKIYEQYFGPGTRLTVT.

This chain uses TRBV13 with TRBJ1-2, with D tentatively TRBD1 (6 bases). V shed 3 bases and J shed 8 bases, with 13 bases lying between them. This CDR3 spans 13 amino acids. CDR1 and CDR2 from the germline V gene are PRHDT and FYEKMQ (reference sequence). The CDR3 region is CASSLYRVQGYTF. CDR3 DNA: TGTGCCAGCAGCTTGTACAGGGTGCAGGGCTACACCTTC. Supplemented by reference TRBV13 and TRBJ1-2, the full variable domain reads AAGVIQSPRHLIKEKRETATLKCYPIPRHDTVYWYQQGPGQDPQFLISFYEKMQSDKGSIPDRFSAQQFSDYHSELNMSSLELGDSALYFCASSLYRVQGYTFGSGTRLTVV.

This chain connects TRBV28 to TRBJ1-5; 9 bases agree with TRBD1. V trimming: 7 bases; J trimming: 6 bases; junction bases outside the gene matches: 16. CDR1 is MDHEN, CDR2 SYDVKM, per germline. This CDR3 is built from 17 residues. The CDR3 region is CASILTSGQGGGQPQHF. The CDR3 nucleotides are TGTGCCAGCATTCTTACTTCGGGACAGGGTGGGGGTCAGCCCCAGCATTTT.

The V and J genes are TRBV18 and TRBJ2-3; D ambiguous. The V and J ends lost 0 bases and 7 bases respectively, with 14 bases between them. The CDR3 contains 15 residues. Germline CDR1 and CDR2: KGHSH and LQKENI. CDR3 loop: CASSPPARFLHTQYF. The CDR3 DNA reads TGTGCCAGCTCACCACCGGCTAGGTTCTTGCATACGCAGTATTTT. Full variable domain (outside the CDR3, taken from reference TRBV18 and TRBJ2-3): NAGVMQNPRHLVRRRGQEARLRCSPMKGHSHVYWYRQLPEEGLKFMVYLQKENIIDESGMPKERFSAEFPKEGPSILRIQQVVRGDSAAYFCASSPPARFLHTQYFGPGTRLTVL.

The CDR3 loop is CASSQGHSSGNTIYF. Here the CDR3 DNA reads TGCGCCAGCAGCCAAGGACACAGCTCTGGAAACACCATATATTTT. This rearrangement joins TRBV4-3 to TRBJ1-3; D remains unclear. V dropped 1 base and J dropped 0 bases, with 7 bases sitting between them. Germline V gives CDR1 LGHNA, CDR2 YSLEER. The CDR3 contains 15 residues.

The CDR3 reads CASSLGTANSPLHF. The CDR3 nucleotides read TGTGCCAGTAGCCTCGGGACAGCCAATTCACCCCTCCACTTT. The V call is TRBV19, the J call TRBJ1-6; 7 bases agree with TRBD1. J lost 7 bases, V lost 6 bases, and 6 bases had no gene match. The V gene's germline CDR1 is LNHDA and CDR2 SQIVND (reference sequence). The CDR3 consists of 14 residues. The full variable domain, in which reference TRBV19 and TRBJ1-6 provide the parts outside the CDR3, is DGGITQSPKYLFRKEGQNVTLSCEQNLNHDAMYWYRQDPGQGLRLIYYSQIVNDFQKGDIAEGYSVSREKKESFPLTVTSAQKNPTAFYLCASSLGTANSPLHFGNGTRLTVT.

This clone was counted between two and nine times. The genes are TRBV27 and TRBJ1-2, with 7 bases fitting TRBD1. This CDR3 comprises 15 residues. V was pared by 3 bases and J by 8 bases, with 12 bases of the junction left unmatched. CDR1 and CDR2 from the germline V gene are MNHEY and SMNVEV (reference sequence). CDR3 in amino acids: CASSFRLQGFGGYTF. The CDR3 nucleotides read TGTGCCAGCAGTTTCCGGTTACAGGGGTTTGGGGGCTACACCTTC.

The gene calls are TRBV28 and TRBJ2-1, with TRBD1 identical over 10 bases. Losses at the gene ends were 1 base for V and 6 bases for J; bases not matched to a gene: 3. The CDR3 sequence is 15 residues long. The germline gives CDR1 MDHEN, CDR2 SYDVKM. In DNA, the CDR3 is TGTGCCAGCAGTTTATCCGGGACAGGGGCCAATGAGCAGTTCTTC. It encodes CASSLSGTGANEQFF.

This clone was detected a few times. The genes are TRBV4-1 and TRBJ1-1; D is undetermined. CDR3 size: 13 residues. Germline values: CDR1 MGHRA, CDR2 YSYEKL. The V gene lost 3 bases and the J gene lost 7 bases, with 12 bases spanning the gap. The CDR3 sequence: CASSHTPGFEAFF. CDR3 DNA sequence: TGCGCCAGCAGCCACACACCGGGATTTGAAGCTTTCTTT.

This chain links TRBV11-2 with TRBJ2-1; perhaps TRBD1 as D (5 bases). This CDR3 has 12 residues. CDR1 is SGHAT and CDR2 is FQNNGV in the germline V gene. V shed 5 bases and J shed 10 bases, with 12 bases lying between them. The CDR3 DNA reads TGTGCCAGCAGCCCCGCAGGGAACGAGCAGTTCTTC. Its protein is CASSPAGNEQFF.

This sequence joins TRBV30 and TRBJ2-7, with 8 bases fitting TRBD2. The ends lost 3 bases at V and 6 bases at J; junction bases unmatched: 10. Germline CDR1 is GTSNPN and CDR2 is SVGIG (reference sequence). The CDR3 totals 14 residues. The CDR3: CAWSGDGRATEQYF. The CDR3 DNA follows: TGTGCCTGGAGCGGCGACGGGAGGGCCACCGAGCAGTACTTC.

This clone was picked up a small number of times. The chain recombines TRBV6-1 with TRBJ2-1; D gene ambiguous. Germline V lookup: CDR1 MNHNS, CDR2 SASEGT. Trimming removed 1 base from V and 6 bases from J, with 4 bases in between. CDR3 length: 12 amino acids. In DNA, the CDR3 is TGTGCCAGCAGTGAAGTAGTCAATGAGCAGTTCTTC. Its protein is CASSEVVNEQFF.

The chain uses TRBV7-6 and TRBJ1-2; D may be TRBD1 (5 bases). Germline-derived CDR1 and CDR2 are SGHVS and FNYEAQ. Between the trimmed V and J ends, which lost 6 bases and 8 bases, there was a span of 22 bases. The CDR3 extends over 15 amino acids. Here the CDR3 DNA reads TGTGCCAGCAGTGACCGAAGGGGCCAAACGAGCGGCTACACCTTC. Translated, it gives CASSDRRGQTSGYTF.

The gene calls are TRBV9 and TRBJ2-3; no clear D. Germline V gene data show CDR1 as SGDLS and CDR2 as YYNGEE. The CDR3 is 14 residues long. Deletions cut 3 bases from V and 2 bases from J, with 10 bases between. CDR3 in amino acids: CASSAGLVTDTQYF. The CDR3, as DNA: TGTGCCAGCAGCGCCGGCCTAGTCACAGATACGCAGTATTTT.

The chain employs TRBV9 and TRBJ2-5; TRBD2 might be the D (7 bases). Germline CDR1 and CDR2: SGDLS and YYNGEE. The V and J ends lost 2 bases and 7 bases respectively, with 21 bases between them. The CDR3 has 16 residues. DNA of the CDR3: TGTGCCAGCAGCGTTGACCGTTCGGGGGGCTCAGCGACCCAGTACTTC. Translating it yields CASSVDRSGGSATQYF.

This clone appeared once. The chain uses TRBV7-8 and TRBJ2-7, with a possible D match to TRBD1 (6 bases). Deletions cut 5 bases from V and 5 bases from J, with 10 bases between. The CDR3 sequence is 12 residues long. Germline V lookup: CDR1 SGHVS, CDR2 FQNEAQ. This chain's CDR3 is CASSPGVNEQYF. The CDR3 nucleotides read TGTGCCAGCAGCCCAGGGGTTAACGAGCAGTACTTC. Combining the CDR3 with reference TRBV7-8 and TRBJ2-7 gives the whole variable domain GAGVSQSPRYKVAKRGQDVALRCDPISGHVSLFWYQQALGQGPEFLTYFQNEAQLDKSGLPSDRFFAERPEGSVSTLKIQRTQQEDSAVYLCASSPGVNEQYFGPGTRLTVT.

This chain joins TRBV15 and TRBJ2-3; 11 nucleotides match TRBD1. J lost 1 base, V lost 1 base, and 7 bases had no gene match. The CDR3 covers 18 residues. Per the germline V gene, CDR1 is LNHNV and CDR2 is YYDKDF (reference sequence). The CDR3 nucleotides are TGTGCCACCAGCAGAGGGACAGGGGGCGATCGTGGCACAGATACGCAGTATTTT. As protein: CATSRGTGGDRGTDTQYF.

The gene calls are TRBV28 and TRBJ2-7; TRBD1 is a possible D gene (6 bases). CDR1 and CDR2 from the germline V gene are MDHEN and SYDVKM. Trimming removed 9 bases from V and 0 bases from J, with 9 bases in between. CDR3 size: 12 residues. The CDR3 protein is CARRDNSYEQYF. The DNA of the CDR3 is TGTGCCAGGAGGGACAACTCCTACGAGCAGTACTTC.

V and J are TRBV5-4 and TRBJ2-2, with 7 nucleotides matching TRBD2. The germline V gene has CDR1 SGHNT and CDR2 YYREEE (reference sequence). V was pared by 5 bases and J by 5 bases, with 6 bases of the junction left unmatched. This CDR3 comprises 14 residues. CDR3 bases: TGTGCCAGCAGAGGGGAACTAGCGACCGGGGAGCTGTTTTTT. Translation: CASRGELATGELFF.

The genes are TRBV5-6 and TRBJ2-7; D not certain. CDR3 size: 15 residues. Trimming left V 1 base short and J 2 bases short, with 13 bases between. CDR1 is SGHDT and CDR2 is YYEEEE in the germline V gene. CDR3 DNA: TGTGCCAGCAGCTTGAACCTTCGCGCGGCCTACGAGCAGTACTTC. Encoded protein: CASSLNLRAAYEQYF.

The V and J genes are TRBV15 and TRBJ2-1; 12 nucleotides agree with TRBD2. This CDR3 spans 18 amino acids. The germline V gene encodes CDR1 LNHNV and CDR2 YYDKDF (reference sequence). V dropped 0 bases and J dropped 1; count of bases not matched to a gene: 4. The CDR3 spells CATSRDRLAGGSYNEQFF. In DNA form, the CDR3 reads TGTGCCACCAGCAGAGATCGGCTAGCGGGAGGGTCCTACAATGAGCAGTTCTTC.

V is TRBV29-1 and J is TRBJ2-7, with 13 bases that match TRBD2. The germline CDR1 and CDR2 sequences are SQVTM and ANQGSEA. The V segment lost 7 bases and the J segment 6 bases; nucleotides outside the gene matches: 6. This CDR3 comprises 13 residues. The CDR3 DNA is TGCAGCGCTGGACTAGCGGGAGTTCCCGAGCAGTACTTC. Translation gives CSAGLAGVPEQYF.

This chain joins TRBV7-9 and TRBJ2-7; 8 nucleotides match TRBD1. Germline loops: CDR1 SEHNR, CDR2 FQNEAQ (reference sequence). V was pared by 7 bases and J by 2 bases, with 4 bases of the junction left unmatched. CDR3 length equals 13 residues. The CDR3 nucleotides read TGTGCCAGCAAAGACAGGGGTACCTACGAGCAGTACTTC. Translating gives CASKDRGTYEQYF.